This T cell receptor beta chain comes out of a study of cytomegalovirus exposure and HLA in healthy donors. General study results and limits: Clusters of TCRs from the first cohort tended to co-occur in the 95 to 150 validation repertoires (as a later analysis found).

Libraries were prepared by immunoSEQ multiplex PCR; TCRdb keeps only in-frame clonotypes and omits some of them. This table holds over 100,000 clones, roughly 90% found once. Trimming took 4 bases from V and 1 from J; bases not matched to a gene: 2. Per germline, CDR1 SGHRS and CDR2 YFSETQ. The CDR3 extends over 13 amino acids. Note on this clone: Antigen: not known.

Input material: PBMCs. The TCR comes from a woman aged 18 to 35 in good health and CMV-seropositive. The genes are TRBV5-1 and TRBJ2-7; 7 bases align to TRBD2. CDR3 sequence reads: CASSPGGSYEQYF. The CDR3 nucleotides read TGCGCCAGCAGCCCGGGAGGATCCTACGAGCAGTACTTC.